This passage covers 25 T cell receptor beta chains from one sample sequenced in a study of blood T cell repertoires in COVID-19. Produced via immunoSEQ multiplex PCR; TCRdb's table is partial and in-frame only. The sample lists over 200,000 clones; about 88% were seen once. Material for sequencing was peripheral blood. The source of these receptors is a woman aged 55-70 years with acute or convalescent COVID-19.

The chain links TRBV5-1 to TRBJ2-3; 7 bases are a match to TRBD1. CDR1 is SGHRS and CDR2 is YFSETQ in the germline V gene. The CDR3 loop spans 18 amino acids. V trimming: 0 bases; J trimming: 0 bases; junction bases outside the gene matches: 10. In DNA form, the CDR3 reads TGCGCCAGCAGCTTGGACGGACAGACCAGGGGGAGCACAGATACGCAGTATTTT. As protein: CASSLDGQTRGSTDTQYF.

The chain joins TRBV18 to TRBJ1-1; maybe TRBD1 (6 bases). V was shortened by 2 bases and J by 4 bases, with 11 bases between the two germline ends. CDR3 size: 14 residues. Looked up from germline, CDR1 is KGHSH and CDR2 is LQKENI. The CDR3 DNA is TGTGCCAGCTCACCAGTCTTAGGGGGCACTGAAGCTTTCTTT. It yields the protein CASSPVLGGTEAFF.

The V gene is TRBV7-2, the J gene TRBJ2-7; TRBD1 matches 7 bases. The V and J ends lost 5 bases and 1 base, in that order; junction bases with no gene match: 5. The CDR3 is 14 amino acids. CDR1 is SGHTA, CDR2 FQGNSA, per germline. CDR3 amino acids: CASSIGQASYEQYF. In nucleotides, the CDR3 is TGTGCCAGCAGCATAGGACAGGCTTCCTACGAGCAGTACTTC.

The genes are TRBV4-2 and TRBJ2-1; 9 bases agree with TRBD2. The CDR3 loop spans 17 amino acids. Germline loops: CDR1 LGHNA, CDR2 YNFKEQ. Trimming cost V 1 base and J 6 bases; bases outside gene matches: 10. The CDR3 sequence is CASSQGPGGGVFNEQFF. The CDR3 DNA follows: TGTGCCAGCAGCCAAGGTCCGGGCGGGGGGGTTTTCAATGAGCAGTTCTTC.

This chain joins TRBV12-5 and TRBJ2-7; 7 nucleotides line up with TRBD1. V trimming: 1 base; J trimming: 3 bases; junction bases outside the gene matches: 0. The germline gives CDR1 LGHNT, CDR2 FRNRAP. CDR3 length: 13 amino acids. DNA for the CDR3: TGTGCTAGTGGTTTGGGACAGGGCTACGAGCAGTACTTC. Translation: CASGLGQGYEQYF.

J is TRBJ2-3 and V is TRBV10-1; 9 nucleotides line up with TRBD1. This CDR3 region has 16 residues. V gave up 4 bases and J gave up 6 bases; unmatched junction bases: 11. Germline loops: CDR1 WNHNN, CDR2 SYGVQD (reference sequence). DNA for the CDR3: TGCGCCAGCAGTGGGGCCTCGGACAGGGGAGAGGATACGCAGTATTTT. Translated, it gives CASSGASDRGEDTQYF.

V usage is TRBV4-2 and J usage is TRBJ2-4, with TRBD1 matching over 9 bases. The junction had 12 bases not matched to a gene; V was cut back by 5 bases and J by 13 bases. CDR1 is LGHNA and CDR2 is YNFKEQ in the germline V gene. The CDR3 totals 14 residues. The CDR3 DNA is TGTGCCAGCAGCTCAACACAGGGGGCGGAATCCCAGTACTTC. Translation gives CASSSTQGAESQYF.

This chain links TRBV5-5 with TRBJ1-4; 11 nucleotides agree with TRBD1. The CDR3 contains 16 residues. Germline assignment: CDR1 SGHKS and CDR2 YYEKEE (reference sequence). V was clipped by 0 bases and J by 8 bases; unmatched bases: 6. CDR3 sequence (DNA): TGTGCCAGCAGCTTGGGTGGACAGGGGGCAGGGGAAAAACTGTTTTTT. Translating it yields CASSLGGQGAGEKLFF.

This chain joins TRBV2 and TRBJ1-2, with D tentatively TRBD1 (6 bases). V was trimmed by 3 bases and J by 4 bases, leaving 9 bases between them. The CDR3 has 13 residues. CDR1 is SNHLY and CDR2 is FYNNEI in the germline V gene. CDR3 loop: CASSDTGLYGYTF. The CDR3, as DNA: TGTGCCAGCAGTGATACAGGGCTCTATGGCTACACCTTC.

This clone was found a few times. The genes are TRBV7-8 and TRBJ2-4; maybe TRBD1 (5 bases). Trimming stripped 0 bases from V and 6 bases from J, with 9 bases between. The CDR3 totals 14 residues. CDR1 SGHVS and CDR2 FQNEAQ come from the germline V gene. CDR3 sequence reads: CASSLASGINIQYF. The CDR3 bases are TGTGCCAGCAGCTTAGCATCAGGGATAAACATTCAGTACTTC.

The chain's CDR3 is CSVSAGDSYNEQFF. In DNA, the CDR3 is TGCAGCGTTTCAGCGGGGGACTCCTACAATGAGCAGTTCTTC. The chain uses TRBV29-1 and TRBJ2-1; 8 positions match TRBD2. The CDR3 sequence is 14 residues long. Trimming cost V 5 bases and J 0 bases; bases outside gene matches: 3. The V gene's germline CDR1 is SQVTM and CDR2 ANQGSEA.

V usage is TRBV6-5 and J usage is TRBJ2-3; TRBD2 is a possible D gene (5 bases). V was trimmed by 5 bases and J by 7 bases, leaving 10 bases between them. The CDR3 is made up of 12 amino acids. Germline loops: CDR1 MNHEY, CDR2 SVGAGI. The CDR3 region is CASSRDPYTQYF. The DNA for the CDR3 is TGTGCCAGCAGTCGGGATCCTTATACGCAGTATTTT.

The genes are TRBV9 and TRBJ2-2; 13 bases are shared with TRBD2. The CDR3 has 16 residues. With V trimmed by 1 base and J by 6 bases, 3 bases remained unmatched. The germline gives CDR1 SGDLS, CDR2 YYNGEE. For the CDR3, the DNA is TGTGCCAGCAGCGTACAACTAGCGGGAGGGCCCGGGGAGCTGTTTTTT. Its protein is CASSVQLAGGPGELFF.

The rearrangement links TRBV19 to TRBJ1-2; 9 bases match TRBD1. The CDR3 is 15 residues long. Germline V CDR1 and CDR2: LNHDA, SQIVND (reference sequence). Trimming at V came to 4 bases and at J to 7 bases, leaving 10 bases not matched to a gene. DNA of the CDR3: TGTGCCAGTAGTAGAGCGGGACAGGGCGATTTTGGCTACACCTTC. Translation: CASSRAGQGDFGYTF.

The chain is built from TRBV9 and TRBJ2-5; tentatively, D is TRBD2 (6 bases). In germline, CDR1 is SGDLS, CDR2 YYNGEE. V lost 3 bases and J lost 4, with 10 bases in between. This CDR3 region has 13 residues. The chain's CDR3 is CASSGTSRETQYF. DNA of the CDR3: TGTGCCAGCAGCGGTACTAGCAGAGAGACCCAGTACTTC.

The CDR3 is CASSDPSPHYGYTF. CDR3 nucleotide sequence: TGTGCCAGCAGTGATCCTTCTCCCCACTATGGCTACACCTTC. This sequence joins TRBV6-4 and TRBJ1-2; D is unclear. This CDR3 has 14 amino acids. Germline CDR1 and CDR2: MRHNA and SNTAGT. V was pared by 3 bases and J by 3 bases, with 11 bases between.

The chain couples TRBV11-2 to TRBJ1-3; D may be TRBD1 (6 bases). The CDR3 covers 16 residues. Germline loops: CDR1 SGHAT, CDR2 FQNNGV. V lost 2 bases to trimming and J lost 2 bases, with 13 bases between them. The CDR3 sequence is CASSLSGSGAGNTIYF. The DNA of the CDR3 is TGTGCCAGCAGCTTATCGGGCTCAGGGGCTGGAAACACCATATATTTT.

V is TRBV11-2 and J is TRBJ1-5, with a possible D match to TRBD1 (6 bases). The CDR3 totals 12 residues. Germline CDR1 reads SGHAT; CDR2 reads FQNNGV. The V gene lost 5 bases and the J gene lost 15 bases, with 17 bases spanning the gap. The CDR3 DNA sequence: TGTGCCAGCAGCAGTCCTGGACAGCCTTCGCATTTT. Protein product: CASSSPGQPSHF.

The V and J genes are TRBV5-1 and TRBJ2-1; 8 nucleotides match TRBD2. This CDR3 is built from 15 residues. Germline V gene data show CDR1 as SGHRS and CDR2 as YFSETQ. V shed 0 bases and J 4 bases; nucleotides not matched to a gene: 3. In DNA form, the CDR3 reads TGCGCCAGCAGCTTGGAAACTAGCGGATACAATGAGCAGTTCTTC. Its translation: CASSLETSGYNEQFF.

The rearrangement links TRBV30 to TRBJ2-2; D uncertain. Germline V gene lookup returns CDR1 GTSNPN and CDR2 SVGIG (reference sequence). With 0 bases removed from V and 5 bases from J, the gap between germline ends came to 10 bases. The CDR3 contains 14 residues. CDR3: CAWSVQLFTGELFF. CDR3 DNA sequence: TGTGCCTGGAGTGTACAGTTGTTTACCGGGGAGCTGTTTTTT.

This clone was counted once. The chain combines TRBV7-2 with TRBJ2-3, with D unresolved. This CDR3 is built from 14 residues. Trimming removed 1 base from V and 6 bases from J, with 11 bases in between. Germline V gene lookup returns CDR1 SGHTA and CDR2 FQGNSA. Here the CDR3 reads CASSLGPPADTQYF. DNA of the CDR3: TGTGCCAGCAGCTTAGGGCCCCCAGCGGATACGCAGTATTTT. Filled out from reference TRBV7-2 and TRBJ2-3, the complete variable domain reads GAGVSQSPSNKVTEKGKDVELRCDPISGHTALYWYRQSLGQGLEFLIYFQGNSAPDKSGLPSDRFSAERTGGSVSTLTIQRTQQEDSAVYLCASSLGPPADTQYFGPGTRLTVL.

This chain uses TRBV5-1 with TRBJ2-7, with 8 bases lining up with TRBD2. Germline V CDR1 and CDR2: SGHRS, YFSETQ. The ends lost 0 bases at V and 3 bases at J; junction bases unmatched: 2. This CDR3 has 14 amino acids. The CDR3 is CASSLEREGYEQYF. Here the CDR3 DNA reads TGCGCCAGCAGCTTGGAACGGGAGGGCTACGAGCAGTACTTC. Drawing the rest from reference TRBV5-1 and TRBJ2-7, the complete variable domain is KAGVTQTPRYLIKTRGQQVTLSCSPISGHRSVSWYQQTPGQGLQFLFEYFSETQRNKGNFPGRFSGRQFSNSRSEMNVSTLELGDSALYLCASSLEREGYEQYFGPGTRLTVT.

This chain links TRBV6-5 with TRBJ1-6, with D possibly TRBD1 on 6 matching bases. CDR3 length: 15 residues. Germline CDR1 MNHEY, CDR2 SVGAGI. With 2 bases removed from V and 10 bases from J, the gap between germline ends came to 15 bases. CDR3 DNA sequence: TGTGCCAGCAGTTACACCCAAGGGGGTAGCTCACCCCTCCACTTT. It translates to CASSYTQGGSSPLHF.

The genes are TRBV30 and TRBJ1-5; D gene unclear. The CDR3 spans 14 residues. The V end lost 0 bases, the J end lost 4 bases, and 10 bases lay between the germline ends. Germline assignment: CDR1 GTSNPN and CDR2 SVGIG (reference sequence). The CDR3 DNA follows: TGTGCCTGGAGTGTAGAAAGCGGTAATCAGCCCCAGCATTTT. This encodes CAWSVESGNQPQHF.

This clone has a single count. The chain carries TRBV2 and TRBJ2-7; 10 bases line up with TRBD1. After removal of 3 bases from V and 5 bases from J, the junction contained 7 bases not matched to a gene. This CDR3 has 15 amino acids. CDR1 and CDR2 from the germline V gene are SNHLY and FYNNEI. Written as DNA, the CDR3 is TGTGCCAGCAGTGAGAATCCGGGACAGGGGAACGAGCAGTACTTC. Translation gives CASSENPGQGNEQYF.